The 29 T cell receptor beta chains below come from one sample, sequenced in a study of T cell responses to AZD1222 COVID-19 vaccine. TCRdb's table, derived via immunoSEQ multiplex PCR, lists solely in-frame clones and lacks some. The top ten hold roughly 4.4% of the sample, which has over 150,000 clones, around 92% seen once. The specimen was peripheral blood, collected on day 0 of MenACWY control vaccination. These receptors came from an adult in good health.

The chain joins TRBV19 to TRBJ2-5; 11 nucleotides line up with TRBD2. Germline trimming cut 3 bases from V and 5 bases from J; bases unmatched to any gene: 8. Germline V gives CDR1 LNHDA, CDR2 SQIVND (reference sequence). The CDR3 extends over 16 amino acids. In nucleotides, the CDR3 is TGTGCCAGTAGTATGAATAGCGGGAGGGGGGCGGAGACCCAGTACTTC. Encoded protein: CASSMNSGRGAETQYF.

This chain joins TRBV7-2 and TRBJ1-1; perhaps TRBD1 as D (5 bases). Deletions cut 5 bases from V and 4 bases from J, with 17 bases between. This CDR3 is 15 amino acids long. The germline V gene encodes CDR1 SGHTA and CDR2 FQGNSA. This chain's CDR3 is CASSPTTQGTTEAFF. The CDR3 DNA reads TGTGCCAGCAGCCCTACGACCCAGGGTACCACTGAAGCTTTCTTT.

The CDR3 sequence: CASSLRQGSTEAFF. Here the CDR3 DNA reads TGTGCCAGCAGCTTAAGACAGGGTAGCACTGAAGCTTTCTTT. The chain couples TRBV7-3 to TRBJ1-1; 7 bases map to TRBD1. Germline trimming cut 1 base from V and 4 bases from J; bases unmatched to any gene: 3. The CDR3 has 14 residues. CDR1 and CDR2 (germline): SGHTA, FQGTGA.

This clone was detected once. CDR3 DNA sequence: TGTGCCAGCAGCAAAGCGGGAAGGGCCTACAATGAGCAGTTCTTC. This encodes CASSKAGRAYNEQFF. V gene TRBV6-2 or TRBV6-3 combines with J gene TRBJ2-1; 7 bases fit TRBD2. The V gene end was trimmed by 6 bases and the J gene end by 2 bases; junction bases not matched to a gene: 7. Germline loops: CDR1 MNHEY, CDR2 SVGEGT. The length of the CDR3 is 15 residues.

The CDR3 DNA sequence: TGTGCCTGGAGTGGGCAGGGCTTCACTGAAGCTTTCTTT. Protein product: CAWSGQGFTEAFF. The chain is built from TRBV30 and TRBJ1-1, with a possible D match to TRBD1 (5 bases). V was clipped by 1 base and J by 4 bases, with 10 bases between them. The CDR3 totals 13 residues. CDR1 is GTSNPN, CDR2 SVGIG, per germline (reference sequence).

The genes are TRBV13 and TRBJ1-6; D not resolved. Trimming removed 0 bases at V and 6 bases at J, with 6 bases between. The CDR3 is 14 amino acids. CDR1 PRHDT and CDR2 FYEKMQ come from the germline V gene (reference sequence). The DNA for the CDR3 is TGTGCCAGCAGCTTAGGGGTCCTTAATTCACCCCTCCACTTT. The encoded protein is CASSLGVLNSPLHF. Drawing the rest from reference TRBV13 and TRBJ1-6, the complete variable domain is AAGVIQSPRHLIKEKRETATLKCYPIPRHDTVYWYQQGPGQDPQFLISFYEKMQSDKGSIPDRFSAQQFSDYHSELNMSSLELGDSALYFCASSLGVLNSPLHFGNGTRLTVT.

The rearrangement uses TRBV5-8 and TRBJ1-4; D ambiguous. This CDR3 contains 13 residues. Trimming cost V 0 bases and J 7 bases, with 7 bases left between them. The germline V gene has CDR1 SGHTS and CDR2 YDEGEE. CDR3 protein: CASSLVWGEKLFF. DNA for the CDR3: TGTGCCAGCAGCTTGGTTTGGGGTGAAAAACTGTTTTTT.

In its sample, this clone was seen once. For the CDR3, the DNA is TGTGCCAGCGCCTTAGCATCCCCCTACGAGCAGTACTTC. Amino acids: CASALASPYEQYF. The chain joins TRBV28 to TRBJ2-7; D unclear. V was pared by 8 bases and J by 2 bases, with 13 bases between. This CDR3 is built from 13 residues. Germline V CDR1 and CDR2: MDHEN, SYDVKM.

The V and J genes are TRBV10-3 and TRBJ2-7; weak D call: TRBD1 (5 bases). Germline CDR1 is ENHRY and CDR2 is SYGVKD. The V end lost 4 bases, the J end lost 4 bases, and 5 bases lay between the germline ends. The CDR3 contains 11 residues. The CDR3 DNA reads TGTGCCATCAGTGCAGGGTACGAGCAGTACTTC. Its protein product is CAISAGYEQYF.

The gene calls are TRBV5-1 and TRBJ1-2, with D uncertain. The germline V gene has CDR1 SGHRS and CDR2 YFSETQ. The CDR3 spans 14 residues. With 2 bases removed from V and 6 bases from J, the gap between germline ends came to 14 bases. The DNA for the CDR3 is TGCGCCAGCAGCTTCCGAGACTATAGGGATGGCTACACCTTC. This gives the protein CASSFRDYRDGYTF.

This clone appeared a single time. V and J are TRBV15 and TRBJ1-2; no firm D call. Trimming removed 0 bases at V and 3 bases at J, with 5 bases between. The CDR3 has 13 amino acids. Germline V gene data show CDR1 as LNHNV and CDR2 as YYDKDF (reference sequence). The CDR3 DNA is TGTGCCACCAGCAGAGATTCTGACTATGGCTACACCTTC. Translating it yields CATSRDSDYGYTF. The entire variable domain, with the rest obtained from reference TRBV15 and TRBJ1-2, is as follows: DAMVIQNPRYQVTQFGKPVTLSCSQTLNHNVMYWYQQKSSQAPKLLFHYYDKDFNNEADTPDNFQSRRPNTSFCFLDIRSPGLGDTAMYLCATSRDSDYGYTFGSGTRLTVV.

This chain uses TRBV19 with TRBJ2-1; no reliable D call. The V gene lost 7 bases and the J gene lost 7 bases, with 14 bases spanning the gap. The length of the CDR3 is 13 residues. Germline CDR1 and CDR2: LNHDA and SQIVND (reference sequence). CDR3 region: CASTGKAWNEQFF. In DNA, the CDR3 is TGTGCCAGTACCGGCAAAGCGTGGAATGAGCAGTTCTTC.

The gene calls are TRBV7-3 and TRBJ1-1; 11 bases are shared with TRBD1. Germline CDR1 and CDR2: SGHTA and FQGTGA. With V trimmed by 2 bases and J by 2 bases, 13 bases remained unmatched. The CDR3 is made up of 19 amino acids. CDR3 amino acids: CASSLGPRGQGGPNTEAFF. CDR3 bases: TGTGCCAGCAGCTTAGGGCCCCGGGGACAGGGGGGCCCTAACACTGAAGCTTTCTTT. Using reference TRBV7-3 and TRBJ1-1 for the parts outside the CDR3, the full variable domain is GAGVSQTPSNKVTEKGKYVELRCDPISGHTALYWYRQSLGQGPEFLIYFQGTGAADDSGLPNDRFFAVRPEGSVSTLKIQRTERGDSAVYLCASSLGPRGQGGPNTEAFFGQGTRLTVV.

The chain has TRBV3-1 (or the pseudogene TRBV3-2) and TRBJ2-2, with TRBD2 matching 14 bases. Per the germline V gene, CDR1 is LGHDT and CDR2 is YNNKEL (reference sequence). V gave up 4 bases and J gave up 0 bases; unmatched junction bases: 4. The CDR3 has 18 residues. The CDR3: CASSLGLAGGANTGELFF. The CDR3, as DNA: TGTGCCAGCAGCCTAGGACTAGCGGGAGGAGCGAACACCGGGGAGCTGTTTTTT.

This clone was found once. The rearrangement links TRBV2 to TRBJ2-2, with D perhaps matching TRBD1 (6 bases). In germline, CDR1 is SNHLY, CDR2 FYNNEI. The CDR3 loop spans 18 amino acids. Trimming cost V 6 bases and J 2 bases, with 22 bases left between them. DNA of the CDR3: TGTGCCAGCAGAAAAGGGGGAGTGGGGAGAGTTAACACCGGGGAGCTGTTTTTT. Its translation is CASRKGGVGRVNTGELFF.

The rearrangement joins TRBV20-1 to TRBJ1-5, with D possibly TRBD1 on 5 matching bases. Trimming cost V 3 bases and J 2 bases, with 11 bases left between them. CDR1 and CDR2 from the germline V gene are DFQATT and SNEGSKA (reference sequence). CDR3 length: 14 residues. CDR3 residues: CSASPGGGNQPQHF. CDR3 in DNA: TGCAGTGCTAGTCCGGGGGGTGGCAATCAGCCCCAGCATTTT.

The table lists this clone with a few counts. The chain uses TRBV5-4 and TRBJ2-5; no firm D call. Germline loops: CDR1 SGHNT, CDR2 YYREEE (reference sequence). The CDR3 runs to 14 residues. With 0 bases removed from V and 1 base from J, the gap between germline ends came to 7 bases. This CDR3 is CASSLVATQETQYF. In DNA form, the CDR3 reads TGTGCCAGCAGCTTGGTTGCCACCCAAGAGACCCAGTACTTC.

The V gene is TRBV30, the J gene TRBJ1-4, with D hard to call. The germline V and J ends were trimmed by 8 bases and 8 bases, with 18 bases remaining between them. The CDR3 spans 13 residues. The V gene's germline CDR1 is GTSNPN and CDR2 SVGIG (reference sequence). As DNA, the CDR3 is TGTGCCCGTAACGCAGACCCGGGAGAAAAACTGTTTTTT. It specifies CARNADPGEKLFF.

In DNA, the CDR3 is TGTGCCACCAGTTTCGGACAGAGCAATCAGCCCCAGCATTTT. It encodes CATSFGQSNQPQHF. The chain carries TRBV24-1 and TRBJ1-5, with D perhaps TRBD1 (6 bases). V was shortened by 6 bases and J by 1 base, with 9 bases between the two germline ends. The germline V gene encodes CDR1 KGHDR and CDR2 SFDVKD. This CDR3 has 14 amino acids.

V and J are TRBV18 and TRBJ2-3, with 10 bases aligning to TRBD1. Germline trimming cut 3 bases from V and 2 bases from J; bases unmatched to any gene: 5. CDR3 size: 16 residues. Germline values: CDR1 KGHSH, CDR2 LQKENI. CDR3 protein: CASSPRDRGYTDTQYF. The CDR3 region has the DNA TGTGCCAGCTCACCGAGGGACAGGGGATACACAGATACGCAGTATTTT.

The chain has TRBV24-1 and TRBJ2-1, with D uncertain. V was shortened by 5 bases and J by 3 bases, with 1 base between the two germline ends. The germline V gene has CDR1 KGHDR and CDR2 SFDVKD. The CDR3 length is 11 residues. CDR3 sequence (DNA): TGTGCCACCAGTGGCTACAATGAGCAGTTCTTC. The encoded protein is CATSGYNEQFF.

This clone was detected once. The identical CDR3 is also encoded by other nucleotide sequences in the sample. The chain is built from TRBV30 and TRBJ2-2, with unresolved D. The CDR3 length is 12 residues. CDR1 is GTSNPN and CDR2 is SVGIG in the germline V gene (reference sequence). V was trimmed by 2 bases and J by 0 bases, leaving 1 base between them. The DNA for the CDR3 is TGTGCCTGGAGTTCGAACACCGGGGAGCTGTTTTTT. Its translation is CAWSSNTGELFF. The complete variable domain, with remaining parts taken from reference TRBV30 and TRBJ2-2, reads SQTIHQWPATLVQPVGSPLSLECTVEGTSNPNLYWYRQAAGRGLQLLFYSVGIGQISSEVPQNLSASRPQDRQFILSSKKLLLSDSGFYLCAWSSNTGELFFGEGSRLTVL.

The V gene is TRBV12-3 or TRBV12-4, the J gene TRBJ2-7; D is perhaps TRBD1 (5 bases). CDR3 length: 13 residues. V was cut by 3 bases and J by 1 base, with 7 bases left in between. This CDR3 reads CASSFGASYEQYF. DNA for the CDR3: TGTGCCAGCAGTTTTGGGGCTTCCTACGAGCAGTACTTC.

J is TRBJ2-5 and V is TRBV19; 7 bases are shared with TRBD1. Germline V gives CDR1 LNHDA, CDR2 SQIVND (reference sequence). V was pared by 3 bases and J by 2 bases, with 6 bases of the junction left unmatched. The CDR3 sequence is 15 residues long. The CDR3 loop reads CASSIAGTEQETQYF. DNA of the CDR3: TGTGCCAGTAGTATCGCTGGGACAGAGCAAGAGACCCAGTACTTC.

The chain employs TRBV7-3 and TRBJ1-5, with 7 positions matching TRBD1. Trimming at V came to 0 bases and at J to 10 bases, leaving 3 bases not matched to a gene. The CDR3 sequence is 13 residues long. Germline-derived CDR1 and CDR2 are SGHTA and FQGTGA. The CDR3 spells CASSLTTGTPQHF. The CDR3 region has the DNA TGTGCCAGCAGCTTAACGACAGGGACTCCCCAGCATTTT. Variable domain in full (rest from reference TRBV7-3 and TRBJ1-5): GAGVSQTPSNKVTEKGKYVELRCDPISGHTALYWYRQSLGQGPEFLIYFQGTGAADDSGLPNDRFFAVRPEGSVSTLKIQRTERGDSAVYLCASSLTTGTPQHFGDGTRLSIL.

The chain carries TRBV19 and TRBJ1-5; D is ambiguous. V lost 3 bases and J lost 5, with 14 bases in between. The germline CDR1 and CDR2 sequences are LNHDA and SQIVND (reference sequence). This CDR3 is built from 15 residues. CDR3 sequence reads: CASSMGRVGDQPQHF. The CDR3 coding sequence is TGTGCCAGTAGTATGGGTAGGGTGGGTGATCAGCCCCAGCATTTT.

This clone was recorded only once. This sequence joins TRBV19 and TRBJ1-1; a weak D match, TRBD1 (6 bases). V lost 5 bases and J 1 base, leaving 20 bases between the germline ends. The CDR3 is made up of 17 amino acids. CDR1 and CDR2 from the germline V gene are LNHDA and SQIVND (reference sequence). The CDR3 sequence: CASSWGRGAGGNTEAFF. For the CDR3, the DNA is TGTGCCAGTAGTTGGGGTCGGGGGGCTGGTGGGAACACTGAAGCTTTCTTT.

V and J are TRBV11-2 and TRBJ1-2; D might be TRBD1 (5 bases). Germline loops: CDR1 SGHAT, CDR2 FQNNGV. The V end lost 1 base, the J end lost 8 bases, and 8 bases lay between the germline ends. This CDR3 has 12 amino acids. The chain's CDR3 is CASSLGGDGYTF. The CDR3 region has the DNA TGTGCCAGCAGCTTAGGAGGGGACGGCTACACCTTC.

The chain joins TRBV10-3 to TRBJ1-2; D uncertain. The CDR3 has 14 amino acids. The germline V and J ends were trimmed by 3 bases and 4 bases, with 12 bases remaining between them. Per germline, CDR1 ENHRY and CDR2 SYGVKD. The CDR3 loop is CAISDIRRSYGYTF. Here the CDR3 DNA reads TGTGCCATCAGTGACATCCGACGGTCCTATGGCTACACCTTC.